The next 4 T cell receptor beta chains were all read from a single sample in a study of cytomegalovirus exposure and HLA in healthy donors. The PCR used 60 Vbeta and 13 Jbeta primers. Here immunoSEQ multiplex PCR was the method, and the copy in TCRdb shows in-frame clones only, minus some. The sample lists some 180,000 clones, over 75% occurring once. The sequenced sample consisted of PBMCs. These TCRs come from a woman younger than 45 in good health and CMV-seronegative.

The genes are TRBV5-1 and TRBJ1-4; D possibly corresponds to TRBD1 (6 bases). Germline CDR1 is SGHRS and CDR2 is YFSETQ. With 1 base removed from V and 6 bases from J, the gap between germline ends came to 10 bases. The CDR3 contains 14 residues. Here the CDR3 reads CASSLYPGDEKLFF. The CDR3 region has the DNA TGCGCCAGCAGCTTGTACCCAGGGGATGAAAAACTGTTTTTT.

This clone has more than one count but fewer than ten. The chain employs TRBV5-1 and TRBJ1-1; 8 nucleotides line up with TRBD1. The CDR3 has 14 residues. V dropped 7 bases and J dropped 1; count of bases not matched to a gene: 6. Germline CDR1 reads SGHRS; CDR2 reads YFSETQ. CDR3 coding DNA: TGCGCCAGCGGCAAAGGGACAGGGAACACTGAAGCTTTCTTT. Amino acids: CASGKGTGNTEAFF.

V and J are TRBV2 and TRBJ2-2; D gene ambiguous. V dropped 6 bases and J dropped 3 bases, with 8 bases sitting between them. Germline values: CDR1 SNHLY, CDR2 FYNNEI. The CDR3 is 13 residues long. CDR3 sequence: CASRAAYTGELFF. For the CDR3, the DNA is TGTGCCAGCAGGGCGGCCTACACCGGGGAGCTGTTTTTT. Looking up the rest from reference TRBV2 and TRBJ2-2 gives the full variable domain: EPEVTQTPSHQVTQMGQEVILRCVPISNHLYFYWYRQILGQKVEFLVSFYNNEISEKSEIFDDQFSVERPDGSNFTLKIRSTKLEDSAMYFCASRAAYTGELFFGEGSRLTVL.

CDR3 protein: CASRNNPGQGSFGNTIYF. The DNA of the CDR3 is TGTGCCAGCAGAAATAATCCGGGACAGGGTTCGTTTGGAAACACCATATATTTT. The chain employs TRBV6-4 and TRBJ1-3; 9 bases match TRBD1. Trimming cost V 6 bases and J 3 bases; bases outside gene matches: 15. There are 18 residues in the CDR3. Germline CDR1 reads MRHNA; CDR2 reads SNTAGT.